The 14 T cell receptor beta chains listed next were all sequenced from one sample in a study of blood T cell repertoires in COVID-19. The assay was immunoSEQ multiplex PCR, and TCRdb's table has in-frame clones only and misses some. This sample yields about 120,000 clones, of which around nine tenths are seen a single time; roughly 0.94% belongs to the top ten. Source material: peripheral blood. All receptors come from a woman between 50 and 59 years old with active or convalescent COVID-19.

The chain uses TRBV24-1 and TRBJ2-3; D is unclear. This CDR3 spans 15 amino acids. V was shortened by 4 bases and J by 3 bases, with 13 bases between the two germline ends. CDR1 KGHDR and CDR2 SFDVKD come from the germline V gene. CDR3 amino acids: CATSDPLVSTDTQYF. CDR3 sequence (DNA): TGTGCCACCAGTGACCCACTGGTCTCTACAGATACGCAGTATTTT.

For the CDR3, the DNA is TGCGCCAGCGGGACACAATACGAGCAGTACTTC. It yields the protein CASGTQYEQYF. V usage is TRBV4-3 and J usage is TRBJ2-7, with D tentatively TRBD1 (6 bases). Germline CDR1 reads LGHNA; CDR2 reads YSLEER. The germline V and J ends were trimmed by 8 bases and 4 bases, with 9 bases remaining between them. The CDR3 is 11 residues long.

CDR3 DNA: TGTGCCACCTCAGGGACAGGGAAGGATGAGCAGTTCTTC. This translates into CATSGTGKDEQFF. The chain links TRBV28 to TRBJ2-1; 9 bases fit TRBD1. There are 13 residues in the CDR3. The junction had 9 bases not matched to a gene; V was cut back by 10 bases and J by 8 bases. Germline V CDR1 and CDR2: MDHEN, SYDVKM.

V and J are TRBV7-9 and TRBJ1-1; 8 bases line up with TRBD1. The J segment lost 3 bases and the V segment lost 2 bases, leaving 2 bases of the junction unmatched. The CDR3 is made up of 14 amino acids. Germline V gene lookup returns CDR1 SEHNR and CDR2 FQNEAQ (reference sequence). CDR3 protein: CASSLLDRDTEAFF. The CDR3 region has the DNA TGTGCCAGCAGCTTATTGGACAGGGACACTGAAGCTTTCTTT. Combining the CDR3 with reference TRBV7-9 and TRBJ1-1 gives the whole variable domain DTGVSQNPRHKITKRGQNVTFRCDPISEHNRLYWYRQTLGQGPEFLTYFQNEAQLEKSRLLSDRFSAERPKGSFSTLEIQRTEQGDSAMYLCASSLLDRDTEAFFGQGTRLTVV.

V is TRBV11-2 and J is TRBJ2-7; 7 bases align to TRBD1. Germline CDR1 reads SGHAT; CDR2 reads FQNNGV. The CDR3 runs to 14 residues. After removal of 5 bases from V and 5 bases from J, the junction contained 9 bases not matched to a gene. The CDR3 spells CASSPRQGSHEQYF. The CDR3 DNA reads as TGTGCCAGCAGCCCTCGACAGGGCAGCCACGAGCAGTACTTC. Together with reference TRBV11-2 and TRBJ2-7, the CDR3 gives the full variable domain: EAGVAQSPRYKIIEKRQSVAFWCNPISGHATLYWYQQILGQGPKLLIQFQNNGVVDDSQLPKDRFSAERLKGVDSTLKIQPAKLEDSAVYLCASSPRQGSHEQYFGPGTRLTVT.

V is TRBV10-3 and J is TRBJ1-5; the match to TRBD1 covers 9 bases. Germline trimming cut 2 bases from V and 0 bases from J; bases unmatched to any gene: 5. CDR1 is ENHRY and CDR2 is SYGVKD in the germline V gene. This CDR3 region has 17 residues. The DNA of the CDR3 is TGTGCCATCAGTGAGGGACAGGGGTTATATAGCAATCAGCCCCAGCATTTT. It is translated as CAISEGQGLYSNQPQHF.

The chain's CDR3 is CASSLWGQGNNEQFF. The CDR3 DNA reads as TGCGCCAGCAGCCTTTGGGGACAGGGGAACAATGAGCAGTTCTTC. The chain has TRBV4-1 and TRBJ2-1; TRBD1 matches at 10 bases. The germline V gene encodes CDR1 MGHRA and CDR2 YSYEKL. After removal of 4 bases from V and 5 bases from J, the junction contained 5 bases not matched to a gene. The CDR3 is 15 residues long.

The chain employs TRBV9 and TRBJ1-5, with 7 bases identical to TRBD1. V trimming: 2 bases; J trimming: 3 bases; junction bases outside the gene matches: 5. The length of the CDR3 is 15 residues. Germline V gene sequence: CDR1 SGDLS, CDR2 YYNGEE. The CDR3 nucleotides read TGTGCCAGCAGCGTTGGGACAGATCACAATCAGCCCCAGCATTTT. Its translation is CASSVGTDHNQPQHF.

This chain links TRBV12-5 with TRBJ2-5, with a possible D match to TRBD2 (6 bases). Between the trimmed V and J ends, which lost 2 bases and 3 bases, there was a span of 19 bases. CDR3 length: 17 residues. CDR1 is LGHNT, CDR2 FRNRAP, per germline. CDR3 residues: CASGLFAGTDKEETQYF. The DNA of the CDR3 is TGTGCTAGTGGTTTGTTCGCGGGAACGGATAAGGAAGAGACCCAGTACTTC.

The rearrangement uses TRBV19 and TRBJ2-7; 8 bases match TRBD2. V shed 1 base and J 5 bases; nucleotides not matched to a gene: 4. In germline, CDR1 is LNHDA, CDR2 SQIVND (reference sequence). The CDR3 covers 14 residues. This chain's CDR3 is CASSIAGGPDEQYF. CDR3 sequence (DNA): TGTGCCAGTAGTATAGCGGGAGGGCCTGACGAGCAGTACTTC. The complete variable domain, with remaining parts taken from reference TRBV19 and TRBJ2-7, reads DGGITQSPKYLFRKEGQNVTLSCEQNLNHDAMYWYRQDPGQGLRLIYYSQIVNDFQKGDIAEGYSVSREKKESFPLTVTSAQKNPTAFYLCASSIAGGPDEQYFGPGTRLTVT.

The V and J genes are TRBV6-5 and TRBJ1-6, with a weak D call TRBD1 (6 bases). From germline, CDR1 is MNHEY and CDR2 SVGAGI. The V and J ends lost 3 bases and 3 bases respectively, with 12 bases between them. This CDR3 spans 16 amino acids. The CDR3 sequence is CASSYGGTLYNSPLHF. In DNA form, the CDR3 reads TGTGCCAGCAGTTATGGTGGGACACTCTATAATTCACCCCTCCACTTT.

DNA for the CDR3: TGTGCCAGCAGTTACGGCTGGGGCCCTCTGTTTTTT. It yields the protein CASSYGWGPLFF. The chain recombines TRBV6-2 or TRBV6-3 with TRBJ1-4; TRBD1 is a possible D gene (5 bases). The germline CDR1 and CDR2 sequences are MNHEY and SVGEGT. This CDR3 spans 12 amino acids. V was cut by 2 bases and J by 14 bases, with 12 bases left in between.

V usage is TRBV7-9 and J usage is TRBJ2-1; 8 bases fit TRBD2. Germline values: CDR1 SEHNR, CDR2 FQNEAQ (reference sequence). The J segment lost 7 bases and the V segment lost 7 bases, leaving 12 bases of the junction unmatched. The CDR3 consists of 15 residues. The CDR3 DNA reads TGTGCCAGCACCCCCCCCGGAGCGGGAGAAAATGAGCAGTTCTTC. Its protein is CASTPPGAGENEQFF.

This chain joins TRBV6-6 and TRBJ1-2; possible D gene TRBD1, 6 bases. The CDR3 has 16 amino acids. With 2 bases removed from V and 3 bases from J, the gap between germline ends came to 16 bases. The V gene's germline CDR1 is MNHNY and CDR2 SVGAGI (reference sequence). The CDR3 region has the DNA TGTGCCAGCAGTTACAATGCGGGGGGCAGTGACTATGGCTACACCTTC. It translates to CASSYNAGGSDYGYTF.